The 9 T cell receptor beta chains given below trace back to one sample, sequenced in a study of preoperative IRX-2 immunotherapy in early breast cancer. Regarding treatment: preoperative locoregional IRX-2 cytokine immunotherapy. Generated by immunoSEQ multiplex PCR, the TCRdb table keeps only in-frame clones and is missing some. The data contain about 3,400 clones, 60% to 80% of them singletons. The specimen was tumor tissue, collected after IRX-2 immunotherapy. Receptor source: a human donor with breast cancer.

This chain connects TRBV28 to TRBJ1-5; D is perhaps TRBD1 (5 bases). The length of the CDR3 is 15 residues. Germline lookup yields CDR1 MDHEN and CDR2 SYDVKM. Trimming stripped 6 bases from V and 2 bases from J, with 14 bases between. CDR3 in amino acids: CASRRNLGGNQPQHF. In nucleotides, the CDR3 is TGTGCCAGCAGACGCAACCTAGGGGGCAATCAGCCCCAGCATTTT.

The chain joins TRBV6-8 to TRBJ2-1; D not certain. This CDR3 is built from 16 residues. Trimming took off 5 bases at V and 0 bases at J, with 14 bases between the two ends. CDR1 MNHGY and CDR2 SAAAGT come from the germline V gene. CDR3 in DNA: TGTGCCAGCAGTGGAACTCACCGGAGCTCCTACAATGAGCAGTTCTTC. Translating gives CASSGTHRSSYNEQFF.

The CDR3 DNA reads TGTGCCAGCAGTCAGCGGACGGCGGGCCTAGGGGAAGGCTACACCTTC. Translating it yields CASSQRTAGLGEGYTF. The rearrangement links TRBV6-8 to TRBJ1-2; D might be TRBD1 (5 bases). Trimming shortened V by 5 bases and J by 8 bases, and 24 bases separated the two germline ends. Germline CDR1 is MNHGY and CDR2 is SAAAGT. This CDR3 has 16 amino acids.

This chain links TRBV28 with TRBJ1-1, with D perhaps TRBD1 (5 bases). CDR1 and CDR2 (germline): MDHEN, SYDVKM. The CDR3 runs to 14 residues. Trimming removed 5 bases at V and 3 bases at J, with 13 bases between. This CDR3 reads CASSPGQRDTEAFF. In nucleotides, the CDR3 is TGTGCCAGCAGTCCAGGGCAAAGGGACACTGAAGCTTTCTTT.

The J gene is TRBJ1-1, the V gene TRBV6-8; maybe TRBD1 (5 bases). Germline V gene sequence: CDR1 MNHGY, CDR2 SAAAGT. The CDR3 covers 13 residues. Trimming removed 7 bases at V and 4 bases at J, with 13 bases between. CDR3 protein: CASTAPGGTEAFF. The CDR3 DNA is TGTGCCAGCACCGCCCCGGGGGGCACTGAAGCTTTCTTT.

The sample holds one count of this clone. The chain carries TRBV11-3 and TRBJ2-1, with 11 bases matching TRBD2. Unmatched junction bases numbered 1, after V lost 1 base and J lost 5 bases. Germline loops: CDR1 SGHNT, CDR2 YENEEA. The CDR3 is 15 amino acids. DNA for the CDR3: TGTGCCAGCAGCTTAGTACTAGCGGGGGACAATGAGCAGTTCTTC. Amino acid sequence: CASSLVLAGDNEQFF.

The chain is built from TRBV5-1 and TRBJ1-2; 9 nucleotides line up with TRBD1. Germline V gives CDR1 SGHRS, CDR2 YFSETQ. CDR3 length: 14 residues. Trimming cost V 3 bases and J 4 bases; bases outside gene matches: 4. CDR3 protein: CASSSGQGSYGYTF. DNA for the CDR3: TGCGCCAGCAGCTCGGGACAGGGATCCTATGGCTACACCTTC.

V is TRBV28 and J is TRBJ2-3; tentatively, D is TRBD2 (7 bases). V was shortened by 8 bases and J by 2 bases, with 14 bases between the two germline ends. CDR1 is MDHEN, CDR2 SYDVKM, per germline. CDR3 length equals 14 residues. The CDR3 spells CASQRGGNTDTQYF. CDR3 nucleotides: TGTGCCAGCCAAAGGGGGGGGAACACAGATACGCAGTATTTT.

In its sample, this clone was seen once. J is TRBJ2-7 and V is TRBV28, with a weak D call TRBD1 (6 bases). The CDR3 spans 15 residues. The V end was cut by 5 bases, the J end by 2 bases, with 16 bases between. Per the germline V gene, CDR1 is MDHEN and CDR2 is SYDVKM. The CDR3 loop is CASSNLRDKTYEQYV. CDR3 coding DNA: TGTGCCAGCAGTAACCTTCGGGACAAGACCTACGAGCAGTACGTC.